One and the same sample provided the 18 T cell receptor beta chains below, sequenced in a study of beta chain features in type 1 diabetes. No cognate antigen is known for these TCRs. General study points: All four CD4+ subsets of Type 1 diabetes patients contained TCRB CDR3s that were moderately but significantly shorter.

All of the isolated RNA was reverse transcribed, so expressed TCRB transcripts were sequenced. Generated by immunoSEQ multiplex PCR, the TCRdb table keeps only in-frame clones and is missing some. Of about 260,000 clones in the sample, around 21% are singletons; the top ten hold around 0.028%. The sequenced sample consisted of naive CD4+ T cells from blood. These receptors were obtained from a woman between 40 and 55 years old with type 1 diabetes.

This clone appeared a few times. The V and J genes are TRBV13 and TRBJ2-6, with D unresolved. The V gene's germline CDR1 is PRHDT and CDR2 FYEKMQ (reference sequence). V shed 5 bases and J shed 2 bases, with 4 bases lying between them. The CDR3 totals 13 residues. In DNA, the CDR3 is TGTGCCAGCAGCCTTACTGGGGCCAACGTCCTGACTTTC. This translates into CASSLTGANVLTF.

The sample holds a few counts of this clone. The chain uses TRBV4-3 and TRBJ1-1; 10 bases are shared with TRBD1. The germline V gene encodes CDR1 LGHNA and CDR2 YSLEER. V trimming: 2 bases; J trimming: 0 bases; junction bases outside the gene matches: 12. The CDR3 runs to 19 residues. The CDR3, as DNA: TGCGCCAGCAGCCAACGTCCGTCGGGACAGGGGCCCATGAACACTGAAGCTTTCTTT. Protein product: CASSQRPSGQGPMNTEAFF.

This clone was counted a few times. The rearrangement links TRBV7-2 to TRBJ2-1, with D maybe TRBD2 (5 bases). This CDR3 is built from 12 residues. V dropped 2 bases and J dropped 10 bases, with 9 bases sitting between them. The V gene's germline CDR1 is SGHTA and CDR2 FQGNSA. DNA for the CDR3: TGTGCCAGCAGCTTATCGGGCGGGGAGCAGTTCTTC. Amino acid sequence: CASSLSGGEQFF.

Only a few counts were recorded for this clone. The genes are TRBV29-1 and TRBJ2-3, with TRBD2 identical over 8 bases. Germline V gene lookup returns CDR1 SQVTM and CDR2 ANQGSEA. Trimming at V came to 4 bases and at J to 3 bases, leaving 9 bases not matched to a gene. The CDR3 spans 15 residues. The CDR3 region has the DNA TGCAGCGTTGTAGGTACGCGACTAGCGACAGATACGCAGTATTTT. Its translation: CSVVGTRLATDTQYF.

The chain joins TRBV11-2 to TRBJ2-2; unclear D gene. This CDR3 has 13 residues. V was clipped by 6 bases and J by 1 base, with 6 bases between them. Germline assignment: CDR1 SGHAT and CDR2 FQNNGV. As DNA, the CDR3 is TGTGCCAGCAGTTCATGGAACACCGGGGAGCTGTTTTTT. Residues: CASSSWNTGELFF.

This clone was found a few times. The chain is built from TRBV29-1 and TRBJ1-1; 9 bases map to TRBD1. The CDR3 runs 13 residues. The V gene end was trimmed by 6 bases and the J gene end by 3 bases; junction bases not matched to a gene: 5. From germline, CDR1 is SQVTM and CDR2 ANQGSEA. For the CDR3, the DNA is TGCAGCGTGACCGGACAGGGGCACACTGAAGCTTTCTTT. Translating it yields CSVTGQGHTEAFF.

This sequence joins TRBV30 and TRBJ1-2, with 7 positions matching TRBD1. Germline V gene lookup returns CDR1 GTSNPN and CDR2 SVGIG (reference sequence). After removal of 2 bases from V and 3 bases from J, the junction contained 3 bases not matched to a gene. This CDR3 has 13 amino acids. The CDR3 DNA follows: TGTGCCTGGAGTAGAGGGGGCGACTATGGCTACACCTTC. Its protein is CAWSRGGDYGYTF.

This clone was seen a handful of times. The chain has TRBV7-9 and TRBJ2-5, with D hard to call. Deletions cut 7 bases from V and 5 bases from J, with 11 bases between. The CDR3 runs 12 residues. The V gene's germline CDR1 is SEHNR and CDR2 FQNEAQ (reference sequence). The CDR3 spells CASTRTTETQYF. For the CDR3, the DNA is TGTGCCAGCACTAGAACCACGGAGACCCAGTACTTC.

This clone was counted only a few times. The chain has TRBV7-9 and TRBJ1-6, with 7 bases fitting TRBD1. CDR3 length equals 15 residues. The germline V gene encodes CDR1 SEHNR and CDR2 FQNEAQ (reference sequence). V was pared by 5 bases and J by 7 bases, with 8 bases of the junction left unmatched. CDR3 sequence: CASSVRDSGNSPLHF. For the CDR3, the DNA is TGTGCCAGCAGCGTACGGGACAGCGGGAATTCACCCCTCCACTTT.

The chain couples TRBV29-1 to TRBJ2-1, with D perhaps matching TRBD2 (6 bases). V gave up 6 bases and J gave up 9 bases, with 21 bases separating them. The CDR3 runs to 14 residues. Germline values: CDR1 SQVTM, CDR2 ANQGSEA. The DNA of the CDR3 is TGCAGCGTCCTAGGGGCGGGGCAAGTGGGTGAGCAGTTCTTC. The encoded protein is CSVLGAGQVGEQFF.

The genes are TRBV4-3 and TRBJ2-1; 10 bases agree with TRBD2. This CDR3 comprises 18 residues. The V and J ends lost 1 base and 8 bases, in that order; junction bases with no gene match: 14. Per the germline V gene, CDR1 is LGHNA and CDR2 is YSLEER. CDR3 sequence: CASSQGTSGSMGWDEQFF. The CDR3 DNA reads as TGCGCCAGCAGCCAAGGGACTAGCGGTTCTATGGGATGGGATGAGCAGTTCTTC.

The chain links TRBV5-1 to TRBJ2-5; D is perhaps TRBD1 (6 bases). V gave up 4 bases and J gave up 5 bases, with 15 bases separating them. The CDR3 has 14 residues. CDR1 is SGHRS, CDR2 YFSETQ, per germline. CDR3 region: CASSRIGGLETQYF. DNA for the CDR3: TGCGCCAGCAGCAGGATAGGGGGTTTGGAGACCCAGTACTTC.

The rearrangement uses TRBV5-4 and TRBJ2-5, with a possible D match to TRBD1 (6 bases). The CDR3 spans 13 residues. The germline V gene has CDR1 SGHNT and CDR2 YYREEE (reference sequence). V shed 3 bases and J shed 3 bases, with 9 bases lying between them. CDR3 amino acids: CASSSGTKETQYF. The CDR3, as DNA: TGTGCCAGCAGCTCCGGGACAAAAGAGACCCAGTACTTC.

The chain's CDR3 is CASSPAPGQRFQETQYF. CDR3 nucleotides: TGTGCCAGCAGTCCAGCTCCGGGACAGCGATTCCAAGAGACCCAGTACTTC. The V gene is TRBV28, the J gene TRBJ2-5; 7 positions agree with TRBD1. Per the germline V gene, CDR1 is MDHEN and CDR2 is SYDVKM. Trimming took 5 bases from V and 1 from J; bases not matched to a gene: 13. The CDR3 runs 17 residues.

This chain links TRBV7-8 with TRBJ2-1, with 11 nucleotides matching TRBD2. V was pared by 11 bases and J by 5 bases, with 5 bases of the junction left unmatched. The germline CDR1 and CDR2 sequences are SGHVS and FQNEAQ. The CDR3 contains 13 residues. The CDR3 bases are TGTGCCGGCGCGACTAGCGGGGACAATGAGCAGTTCTTC. Protein product: CAGATSGDNEQFF.

The chain recombines TRBV23-1 with TRBJ1-5; TRBD1 is a possible D gene (5 bases). TRBV23-1 counts as an open reading frame of uncertain function. V gave up 3 bases and J gave up 4 bases, with 10 bases separating them. CDR3 length: 14 residues. CDR3 sequence reads: CASSHSGLNQPQHF. The CDR3 region has the DNA TGCGCCAGCAGTCATTCGGGACTAAATCAGCCCCAGCATTTT.

V usage is TRBV7-6 and J usage is TRBJ2-5; D unresolved. The CDR3 consists of 12 residues. Per the germline V gene, CDR1 is SGHVS and CDR2 is FNYEAQ. Trimming shortened V by 1 base and J by 5 bases, and 5 bases separated the two germline ends. This CDR3 reads CASSLDGETQYF. CDR3 bases: TGTGCCAGCAGCTTAGACGGGGAGACCCAGTACTTC.

The chain recombines TRBV5-1 with TRBJ2-1; perhaps TRBD1 as D (5 bases). The CDR3 is made up of 15 amino acids. V lost 2 bases and J 1 base, leaving 10 bases between the germline ends. Germline V lookup: CDR1 SGHRS, CDR2 YFSETQ. CDR3 sequence reads: CASSFVAGSYNEQFF. In DNA, the CDR3 is TGCGCCAGCAGCTTTGTGGCAGGGTCCTACAATGAGCAGTTCTTC.